This T cell receptor beta chain was sequenced in a study of early T cells in non-severe SARS-CoV-2 infection (dated by TCRdb to the early 2020s). At the level of the whole study: Because TCR sequencing was done on bulk RNA from unsorted whole blood, the alpha and beta chains could not be paired.

What the authors observed across the whole study: VDJdb matching was skewed toward anti-spike CD8 responses, so virus-specific expansions were likely underestimated and private and CD4 specificities were missed.

Inclusive of the bounding cysteine and phenylalanine, the CDR3 is 14 residues long. Here the CDR3 DNA is all that survives: 42 bases in frame from base 1. V and J lose 0 bases and 5 bases, and a span of 8 bases separates them. The CDR1 and CDR2 encoded by the germline V gene are SGHRS and YFSETQ. This clonotype has more than one count but fewer than ten. Its antigen has not been determined. No much larger clone exists at a distance of one base, and base qualities are not known. A case-control design nested within a healthcare worker cohort in London, UK, was used, with weekly nasopharyngeal swab PCR tests and blood sampling performed. Healthcare workers were enrolled in the week of the UK lockdown, from 23 to 31 March 2020, and were followed every week for up to roughly 15 weeks. The library relied on 5' RACE. Instrument used: NextSeq 500. Unique molecular identifiers were attached to individual cDNA molecules in the TCR library protocol so that sequencing error and PCR bias could be corrected. Both TCR alpha and beta chains were sequenced, and tight co-correlation was observed between alpha and beta sequence abundances in each sample. On the study's bioinformatics: Decombinator V4 was used to annotate the V gene, J gene and CDR3 of the TCR sequences. TCRs were defined as expanded if a significant change between any two time points was detected under a Poisson model with p below 0.0001. TCR abundances were normalised to the total number of TCRs sequenced per sample and expressed as counts per million. MAIT TCRs were defined by TRAV1-2 paired with TRAJ12, TRAJ20 or TRAJ33, and iNKT TCRs by TRAV10 paired with TRAJ18. A search of VDJdb, accessed on 1 November 2021, was run for TCRs annotated to CMV, EBV and SARS-CoV-2, with TCRs annotated for multiple antigens excluded. In TCRdb, the public reads were trimmed at Q25 with fastp and aligned with MiXCR, with productive beta chains retained. Records with the same CDR3 protein are collapsed into one entry carrying the most frequent genes and DNA. The V and J calls and clone size are TCRdb's, not the authors'. Across this sample there are 60,000 to 65,000 distinct CDR3 sequences, with around 12% seen only once. The ten largest clones represent around 4.5% of the sample.

Rearrangement joined TRBV5-1 to TRBJ2-2; no D gene can be assigned with confidence. The sequence was collected from an adult who was a healthcare worker with PCR-confirmed SARS-CoV-2 infection or an uninfected control (not recorded which). Material: whole blood. For the CDR3, the sequence is CASSLGGETGELFF. At the DNA level, the sequence is TGCGCCAGCAGCTTGGGCGGAGAGACCGGGGAGCTGTTTTTT.